Here is one TCR beta chain with its context. The data were obtained in a study of T cell clones after liver transplantation. The CDR3 extends over 11 amino acids. Germline loops: CDR1 SNHLY, CDR2 FYNNEI. Trimming removed 7 bases from V and 6 bases from J, with 7 bases in between. This table comes from immunoSEQ multiplex PCR, and its TCRdb copy is limited to in-frame clones, with some not included. The profile shows around 35,000 clones, around 94% of them singletons. The V call is TRBV2, the J call TRBJ2-1, with D perhaps TRBD2 (5 bases). Sequenced material: CD8+ T cells from blood, taken 12 months after liver transplant. This receptor was taken from a human patient who received a liver transplant. Some T cells may arise from the graft donor. The CDR3 sequence is CASKEANEQFF. DNA of the CDR3: TGTGCCAGCAAGGAGGCCAATGAGCAGTTCTTC.